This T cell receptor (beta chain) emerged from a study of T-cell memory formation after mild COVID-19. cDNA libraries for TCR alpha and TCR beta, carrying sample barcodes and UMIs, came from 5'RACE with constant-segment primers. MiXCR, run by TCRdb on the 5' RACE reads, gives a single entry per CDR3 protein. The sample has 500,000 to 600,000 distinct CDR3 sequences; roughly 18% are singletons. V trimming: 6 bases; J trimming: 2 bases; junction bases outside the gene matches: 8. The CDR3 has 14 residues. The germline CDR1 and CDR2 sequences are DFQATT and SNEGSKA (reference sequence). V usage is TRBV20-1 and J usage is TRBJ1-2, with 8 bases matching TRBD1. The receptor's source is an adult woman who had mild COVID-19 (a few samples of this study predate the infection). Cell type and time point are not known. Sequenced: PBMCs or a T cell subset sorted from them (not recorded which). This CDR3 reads CSAATRTGNYGYTF. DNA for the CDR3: TGCAGTGCCGCGACTAGGACAGGGAACTATGGCTACACCTTC.